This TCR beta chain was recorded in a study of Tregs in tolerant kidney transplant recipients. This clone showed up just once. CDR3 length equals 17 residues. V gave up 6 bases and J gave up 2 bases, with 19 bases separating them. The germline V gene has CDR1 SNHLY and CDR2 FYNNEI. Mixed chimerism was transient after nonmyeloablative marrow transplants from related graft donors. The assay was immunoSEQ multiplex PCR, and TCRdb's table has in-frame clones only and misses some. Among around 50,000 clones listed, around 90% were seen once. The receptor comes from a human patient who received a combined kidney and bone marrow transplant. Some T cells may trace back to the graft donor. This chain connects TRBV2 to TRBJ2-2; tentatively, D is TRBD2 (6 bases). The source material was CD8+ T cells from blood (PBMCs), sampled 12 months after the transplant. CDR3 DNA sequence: TGTGCCAGCAGAAATAGCATCGGGACTTCTAACACCGGGGAGCTGTTTTTT. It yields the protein CASRNSIGTSNTGELFF.